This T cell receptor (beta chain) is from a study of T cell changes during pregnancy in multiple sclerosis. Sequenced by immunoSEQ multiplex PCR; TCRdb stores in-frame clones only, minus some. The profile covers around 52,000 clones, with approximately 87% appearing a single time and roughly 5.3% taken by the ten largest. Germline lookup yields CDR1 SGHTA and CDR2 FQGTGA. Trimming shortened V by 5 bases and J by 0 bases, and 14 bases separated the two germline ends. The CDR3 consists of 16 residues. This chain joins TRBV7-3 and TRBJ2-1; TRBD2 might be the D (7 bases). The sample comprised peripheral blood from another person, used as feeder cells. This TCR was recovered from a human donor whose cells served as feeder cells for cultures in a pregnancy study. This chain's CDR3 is CASSLGGASSYNEQFF. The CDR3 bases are TGTGCCAGCAGCCTAGGGGGGGCGAGCTCCTACAATGAGCAGTTCTTC.